These 9 T cell receptor beta chains share one sample of origin, sequenced in a study of blood T cell repertoires in COVID-19. The assay was immunoSEQ multiplex PCR, and TCRdb's table has in-frame clones only and misses some. The table lists roughly 670,000 clones, about 87% of them singletons. Sequencing was done on a sample of peripheral blood. These receptors all come from a woman aged 18 to 35 with acute or convalescent COVID-19.

The genes are TRBV5-1 and TRBJ1-4; 10 positions agree with TRBD1. Germline-derived CDR1 and CDR2 are SGHRS and YFSETQ. Trimming at V came to 4 bases and at J to 2 bases, leaving 5 bases not matched to a gene. The CDR3 consists of 16 residues. CDR3 bases: TGCGCCAGCAGCCGGGGACAGGGGATCACTAATGAAAAACTGTTTTTT. Its protein product is CASSRGQGITNEKLFF.

The J gene is TRBJ2-3, the V gene TRBV27; D is possibly TRBD1 (6 bases). CDR1 and CDR2 from the germline V gene are MNHEY and SMNVEV (reference sequence). The CDR3 runs to 13 residues. V dropped 7 bases and J dropped 6 bases, with 14 bases sitting between them. DNA for the CDR3: TGTGCCAGCACTTTCACAGGGTCGGATACGCAGTATTTT. Its translation: CASTFTGSDTQYF.

V gene TRBV5-6 combines with J gene TRBJ2-7, with D tentatively TRBD1 (6 bases). The CDR3 contains 17 residues. Germline CDR1 SGHDT, CDR2 YYEEEE. V lost 3 bases, J lost 3 bases, and 22 bases lay in between. CDR3 in DNA: TGTGCCAGCAGCTCCCGGACAGCAGGAATCCTTCGCTACGAGCAGTACTTC. Protein: CASSSRTAGILRYEQYF.

The rearrangement uses TRBV27 and TRBJ1-2; the D gene is possibly TRBD1 (6 bases). Germline V lookup: CDR1 MNHEY, CDR2 SMNVEV (reference sequence). This CDR3 is built from 16 residues. Trimming shortened V by 2 bases and J by 0 bases, and 13 bases separated the two germline ends. The CDR3 bases are TGTGCCAGCAGTTTAACAGGGTGGGGAGCTAACTATGGCTACACCTTC. The encoded protein is CASSLTGWGANYGYTF.

The chain has TRBV24-1 and TRBJ1-1, with D maybe TRBD1 (6 bases). V was pared by 2 bases and J by 1 base, with 13 bases between. The CDR3 consists of 16 residues. Germline V CDR1 and CDR2: KGHDR, SFDVKD. CDR3 in amino acids: CATSDYPQGTNTEAFF. Here the CDR3 DNA reads TGTGCCACCAGTGATTACCCACAGGGTACGAACACTGAAGCTTTCTTT.

The chain couples TRBV3-1 (or the pseudogene TRBV3-2) to TRBJ1-4, with D unresolved. The CDR3 consists of 14 residues. Germline CDR1 reads LGHDT; CDR2 reads YNNKEL (reference sequence). The ends were cut back, 2 bases at V and 8 bases at J, with 12 bases in the middle. The CDR3 DNA reads TGTGCCAGCAGCCAATTTGCGAAGCGGGAAAAACTGTTTTTT. Translation gives CASSQFAKREKLFF.

This clone was seen only a few times. V is TRBV5-5 and J is TRBJ1-1, with D uncertain. CDR1 is SGHKS, CDR2 YYEKEE, per germline (reference sequence). The CDR3 is 13 amino acids. Trimming pared 4 bases from V and 8 bases from J, leaving 15 bases between. The CDR3 DNA reads TGTGCCAGCAGCCGCTGGCCTCCCCCCGAAGCTTTCTTT. Translated: CASSRWPPPEAFF.

The chain has TRBV30 and TRBJ2-3; 14 nucleotides line up with TRBD2. The junction had 3 bases not matched to a gene; V was cut back by 7 bases and J by 3 bases. The CDR3 consists of 14 residues. Germline CDR1 reads GTSNPN; CDR2 reads SVGIG (reference sequence). CDR3 sequence: CASTSGGVTDTQYF. The CDR3 DNA reads TGTGCCTCGACTAGCGGGGGGGTAACAGATACGCAGTATTTT.

The chain links TRBV9 to TRBJ1-5; possibly TRBD1 for D (6 bases). CDR1 and CDR2 from the germline V gene are SGDLS and YYNGEE. V lost 4 bases and J 6 bases, leaving 17 bases between the germline ends. This CDR3 spans 15 amino acids. The CDR3 nucleotides read TGTGCCAGCAGCTTTGGGGGCGCAGATGGTCAGCCCCAGCATTTT. Its translation: CASSFGGADGQPQHF.